The next 9 T cell receptor beta chains were all read from a single sample in a study of cytomegalovirus exposure and HLA in healthy donors. With 60 Vbeta and 13 Jbeta primers, the PCR was carried out. The repertoire was sequenced with immunoSEQ multiplex PCR; TCRdb's copy has only in-frame clones and lacks some. The sample holds over 150,000 clones, roughly three quarters seen once. Sequenced: PBMCs. These receptors all come from a woman in her forties or fifties in good health and CMV-seropositive.

This chain links TRBV7-6 with TRBJ1-4; tentative D call: TRBD1 (6 bases). The CDR3 sequence is 14 residues long. The V end was cut by 2 bases, the J end by 8 bases, with 12 bases between. Germline CDR1 reads SGHVS; CDR2 reads FNYEAQ. The CDR3, as DNA: TGTGCCAGCAGCTTACAACAGGGTCGGGAAAAACTGTTTTTT. Translating gives CASSLQQGREKLFF.

V and J are TRBV6-5 and TRBJ1-2, with 7 bases fitting TRBD1. CDR3 length: 13 amino acids. CDR1 and CDR2 from the germline V gene are MNHEY and SVGAGI. The trim removed 8 bases at V and 8 bases at J, leaving 11 bases unmatched. Here the CDR3 reads CASAIGQAFGYTF. The CDR3 DNA follows: TGTGCCAGCGCAATCGGACAGGCGTTCGGCTACACCTTC.

The CDR3 nucleotides read TGTGCCAGCAGCGTGCACAGGGGGCGCGAGGAGACCCAGTACTTC. Its translation is CASSVHRGREETQYF. This chain uses TRBV9 with TRBJ2-5, with TRBD1 matching 9 bases. The CDR3 is 15 amino acids. The V gene end was trimmed by 2 bases and the J gene end by 5 bases; junction bases not matched to a gene: 7. Germline V gene data show CDR1 as SGDLS and CDR2 as YYNGEE. The full variable domain, in which reference TRBV9 and TRBJ2-5 provide the parts outside the CDR3, is DSGVTQTPKHLITATGQRVTLRCSPRSGDLSVYWYQQSLDQGLQFLIQYYNGEERAKGNILERFSAQQFPDLHSELNLSSLELGDSALYFCASSVHRGREETQYFGPGTRLLVL.

The rearrangement uses TRBV11-3 and TRBJ2-1; TRBD2 matches 16 bases. The CDR3 runs to 18 residues. Germline CDR1 is SGHNT and CDR2 is YENEEA. J was trimmed by 6 bases and V by 5 bases; bases with no gene match: 10. CDR3 DNA sequence: TGTGCCAGCAGCATCTCCGGGACTAGCGGGGGGGCGGGCAATGAGCAGTTCTTC. It codes for CASSISGTSGGAGNEQFF.

The V call is TRBV10-3, the J call TRBJ2-7, with 7 bases that match TRBD2. Germline V gene data show CDR1 as ENHRY and CDR2 as SYGVKD. The CDR3 spans 14 residues. Trimming cost V 8 bases and J 1 base; bases outside gene matches: 8. This chain's CDR3 is CAIGEGLGSYEQYF. For the CDR3, the DNA is TGTGCCATCGGGGAGGGGTTGGGGTCCTACGAGCAGTACTTC.

The V call is TRBV7-9, the J call TRBJ2-3, with 11 nucleotides matching TRBD2. The V gene's germline CDR1 is SEHNR and CDR2 FQNEAQ (reference sequence). This CDR3 contains 19 residues. J lost 3 bases, V lost 5 bases, and 16 bases had no gene match. In DNA form, the CDR3 reads TGTGCCAGCAGCCGAGATTGGGTAGCGGGGGGGCTTAGGACAGATACGCAGTATTTT. It translates to CASSRDWVAGGLRTDTQYF.

This clone showed up just a few times. This chain joins TRBV2 and TRBJ2-1; D might be TRBD2 (5 bases). CDR1 is SNHLY and CDR2 is FYNNEI in the germline V gene. The CDR3 contains 14 residues. V lost 9 bases to trimming and J lost 0 bases, with 12 bases between them. This CDR3 reads CASARESSYNEQFF. The CDR3 DNA sequence: TGTGCCAGTGCGAGGGAAAGCTCCTACAATGAGCAGTTCTTC.

This chain connects TRBV4-1 to TRBJ2-3, with 11 bases aligning to TRBD2. The V gene's germline CDR1 is MGHRA and CDR2 YSYEKL. This CDR3 has 16 amino acids. The V and J ends lost 2 bases and 1 base, in that order; junction bases with no gene match: 2. The CDR3 region is CASSQLAGGRTDTQYF. CDR3 DNA: TGCGCCAGCAGCCAACTAGCGGGGGGACGCACAGATACGCAGTATTTT.

Details on this clone: Other DNA sequences in this specimen translate into the identical CDR3. The V gene is TRBV10-1, the J gene TRBJ1-1; D not resolved. The V gene's germline CDR1 is WNHNN and CDR2 SYGVQD (reference sequence). The CDR3 is 13 amino acids. Trimming left V 9 bases short and J 1 base short, with 12 bases between. CDR3 region: CARVDGENTEAFF. The CDR3 DNA follows: TGCGCCAGGGTAGACGGAGAGAACACTGAAGCTTTCTTT.